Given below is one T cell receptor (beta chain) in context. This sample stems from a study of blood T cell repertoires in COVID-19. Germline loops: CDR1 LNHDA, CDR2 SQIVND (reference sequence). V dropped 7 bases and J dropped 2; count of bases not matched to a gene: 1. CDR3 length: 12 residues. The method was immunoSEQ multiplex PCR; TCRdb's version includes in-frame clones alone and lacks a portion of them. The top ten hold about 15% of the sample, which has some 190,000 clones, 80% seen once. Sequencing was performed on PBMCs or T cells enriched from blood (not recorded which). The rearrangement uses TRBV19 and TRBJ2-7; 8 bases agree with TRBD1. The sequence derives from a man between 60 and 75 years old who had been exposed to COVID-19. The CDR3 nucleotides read TGTGCCAGTATGGACAGGGCCTACGAGCAGTACTTC. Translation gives CASMDRAYEQYF. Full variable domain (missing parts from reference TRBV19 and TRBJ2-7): DGGITQSPKYLFRKEGQNVTLSCEQNLNHDAMYWYRQDPGQGLRLIYYSQIVNDFQKGDIAEGYSVSREKKESFPLTVTSAQKNPTAFYLCASMDRAYEQYFGPGTRLTVT.